Sequencing of this T cell receptor (beta chain) was carried out in a study of T-cell memory formation after mild COVID-19. Study-level information: Clusters were largely donor specific. Whole-study findings and limits: Memory sampled before infection contained some responding clones, suggesting cross-reactive memory joined. Clones contracting over day 15 to 85 were CD4/CD8 balanced, with later expanders leaning CD4+.

Points on this clonotype: Antigen: not known.

Constant-segment primers were used for 5'RACE, and the resulting TCR alpha and TCR beta cDNA libraries carried sample barcodes and UMIs. TCRdb redid the calling of the 5' RACE reads with MiXCR, one entry per CDR3 protein. The sample has roughly 250,000 distinct CDR3 sequences; roughly a sixth are singletons. This CDR3 has 14 amino acids. Looked up from germline, CDR1 is SGHRS and CDR2 is YFSETQ. The V and J ends lost 5 bases and 1 base respectively, with 12 bases between them. This chain links TRBV5-1 with TRBJ1-1, with D unresolved. Sequencing was carried out using PBMCs or a T cell subset sorted from them (not recorded which). The clonotype comes from a man between 18 and 35 years old who had mild COVID-19 (a few samples of this study predate the infection). Cell type and time point are not known. The chain's CDR3 is CASRPATANTEAFF. CDR3 nucleotide sequence: TGCGCCAGCAGGCCAGCCACAGCGAACACTGAAGCTTTCTTT.